The 7 T cell receptor beta chains below come from one sample, sequenced in a study of shared clonotypes between healthy human individuals. Data came from immunoSEQ multiplex PCR; TCRdb stores just in-frame clones and leaves some out. This table holds about 490,000 clones, approximately 79% found once. Source material: PBMCs. The receptors originated from a woman in her thirties or forties in good health. Some clones in this sample may be carry-over from other donors' samples.

This chain uses TRBV11-3 with TRBJ1-1, with TRBD1 identical over 9 bases. The CDR3 length is 13 residues. Trimming cost V 6 bases and J 5 bases; bases outside gene matches: 4. The V gene's germline CDR1 is SGHNT and CDR2 YENEEA. The CDR3 reads CASSRQGGTEAFF. In nucleotides, the CDR3 is TGTGCCAGCAGTCGACAGGGGGGAACTGAAGCTTTCTTT. The full variable domain, its missing parts supplied by reference TRBV11-3 and TRBJ1-1, is EAGVVQSPRYKIIEKKQPVAFWCNPISGHNTLYWYLQNLGQGPELLIRYENEEAVDDSQLPKDRFSAERLKGVDSTLKIQPAELGDSAVYLCASSRQGGTEAFFGQGTRLTVV.

This sequence joins TRBV5-1 and TRBJ2-1; 9 bases are a match to TRBD1. The trim removed 5 bases at V and 4 bases at J, leaving 10 bases unmatched. This CDR3 spans 16 amino acids. Germline CDR1 is SGHRS and CDR2 is YFSETQ. CDR3 region: CASRTGQGAVYNEQFF. In nucleotides, the CDR3 is TGCGCCAGCAGAACGGGACAGGGAGCGGTTTACAATGAGCAGTTCTTC.

The chain employs TRBV4-3 and TRBJ1-2; 7 bases align to TRBD1. Germline assignment: CDR1 LGHNA and CDR2 YSLEER. There are 15 residues in the CDR3. The J segment lost 0 bases and the V segment lost 4 bases, leaving 5 bases of the junction unmatched. This CDR3 reads CASSRQGGANYGYTF. The DNA for the CDR3 is TGCGCCAGCAGCCGACAGGGTGGCGCTAACTATGGCTACACCTTC.

This clone came up once. The rearrangement joins TRBV19 to TRBJ2-7; 9 bases are a match to TRBD2. Germline CDR1 LNHDA, CDR2 SQIVND (reference sequence). The CDR3 has 14 residues. V was pared by 3 bases and J by 5 bases, with 5 bases of the junction left unmatched. For the CDR3, the DNA is TGTGCCAGTAGTATCCCGGGACTAGCAAACGAGCAGTACTTC. Translation gives CASSIPGLANEQYF.

This rearrangement joins TRBV28 to TRBJ1-2; D is perhaps TRBD1 (5 bases). This CDR3 region has 12 residues. Germline V gene lookup returns CDR1 MDHEN and CDR2 SYDVKM. Trimming cost V 5 bases and J 10 bases, with 14 bases left between them. The CDR3 bases are TGTGCCAGCAGTGTGGGGGGTAAGGACTACACCTTC. Amino acids: CASSVGGKDYTF.

The chain employs TRBV13 and TRBJ2-1; a possible D gene is TRBD2 (5 bases). The length of the CDR3 is 15 residues. V lost 5 bases, J lost 3 bases, and 14 bases lay in between. The germline V gene has CDR1 PRHDT and CDR2 FYEKMQ (reference sequence). DNA for the CDR3: TGTGCCAGCAGCCCCCCGGTCGAGGGCTACAATGAGCAGTTCTTC. Protein: CASSPPVEGYNEQFF. Combining the CDR3 with reference TRBV13 and TRBJ2-1 gives the whole variable domain AAGVIQSPRHLIKEKRETATLKCYPIPRHDTVYWYQQGPGQDPQFLISFYEKMQSDKGSIPDRFSAQQFSDYHSELNMSSLELGDSALYFCASSPPVEGYNEQFFGPGTRLTVL.

This chain links TRBV5-4 with TRBJ2-7; D assignment may be TRBD1 or TRBD2 (6 bases each). Germline V lookup: CDR1 SGHNT, CDR2 YYREEE (reference sequence). The CDR3 is 13 amino acids. Trimming stripped 4 bases from V and 7 bases from J, with 15 bases between. DNA of the CDR3: TGTGCCAGCAGCCATGACAGGCGGGGTGAGCAGTACTTC. Protein sequence: CASSHDRRGEQYF. The full variable domain, in which reference TRBV5-4 and TRBJ2-7 provide the parts outside the CDR3, is ETGVTQSPTHLIKTRGQQVTLRCSSQSGHNTVSWYQQALGQGPQFIFQYYREEENGRGNFPPRFSGLQFPNYSSELNVNALELDDSALYLCASSHDRRGEQYFGPGTRLTVT.